These 24 T cell receptor beta chains originate from one sample sequenced in a study of blood T cell repertoires in COVID-19. The data were produced by immunoSEQ multiplex PCR, yet TCRdb's version contains in-frame clones alone and is incomplete. In the table there are approximately 200,000 clones, over 70% of which are singletons. Sequenced: PBMCs or T cells enriched from blood (not recorded which). The origin of the receptors is a woman in her twenties or thirties who had been exposed to COVID-19.

This clone has just one count. The V gene is TRBV4-1, the J gene TRBJ1-6; TRBD1 is a possible D gene (5 bases). This CDR3 contains 13 residues. CDR1 and CDR2 from the germline V gene are MGHRA and YSYEKL. With 2 bases removed from V and 13 bases from J, the gap between germline ends came to 12 bases. CDR3 sequence: CASSQTGGAPLHF. The CDR3 bases are TGCGCCAGCAGCCAAACTGGTGGGGCTCCCCTCCACTTT.

V and J are TRBV7-9 and TRBJ2-1; 7 positions match TRBD2. Looked up from germline, CDR1 is SEHNR and CDR2 is FQNEAQ (reference sequence). With V trimmed by 5 bases and J by 3 bases, 16 bases remained unmatched. This CDR3 contains 18 residues. CDR3 sequence: CASSPNDMSGALYNEQFF. The CDR3 nucleotides read TGTGCCAGCAGCCCTAATGACATGAGCGGGGCTCTCTACAATGAGCAGTTCTTC.

V usage is TRBV7-9 and J usage is TRBJ2-7; 15 bases line up with TRBD2. The CDR3 runs 18 residues. The trim removed 2 bases at V and 4 bases at J, leaving 9 bases unmatched. Germline V gene data show CDR1 as SEHNR and CDR2 as FQNEAQ (reference sequence). The CDR3 reads CASSLHWGGLAGGYEQYF. The CDR3 nucleotides read TGTGCCAGCAGCTTACATTGGGGGGGACTAGCGGGAGGATACGAGCAGTACTTC.

The chain carries TRBV18 and TRBJ1-2; D may be TRBD1 (6 bases). V lost 3 bases and J lost 3, with 14 bases in between. Germline CDR1 KGHSH, CDR2 LQKENI. The CDR3 extends over 15 amino acids. The CDR3 spells CASSPNRVGDYGYTF. CDR3 in DNA: TGTGCCAGCTCACCGAACAGGGTGGGGGACTATGGCTACACCTTC.

The gene calls are TRBV28 and TRBJ2-1; the D is unclear. Germline loops: CDR1 MDHEN, CDR2 SYDVKM. V lost 2 bases, J lost 8 bases, and 7 bases lay in between. There are 12 residues in the CDR3. The CDR3 DNA reads TGTGCCAGCAGTTTACTCGGAGATGAGCAGTTCTTC. This gives the protein CASSLLGDEQFF. The full variable domain, rest sourced from reference TRBV28 and TRBJ2-1, is DVKVTQSSRYLVKRTGEKVFLECVQDMDHENMFWYRQDPGLGLRLIYFSYDVKMKEKGDIPEGYSVSREKKERFSLILESASTNQTSMYLCASSLLGDEQFFGPGTRLTVL.

The chain carries TRBV6-5 and TRBJ2-7; the D gene is possibly TRBD1 (5 bases). The V end was cut by 7 bases, the J end by 6 bases, with 16 bases between. Germline V gene lookup returns CDR1 MNHEY and CDR2 SVGAGI. The CDR3 is 13 residues long. The chain's CDR3 is CASNLQWGPEQYF. DNA for the CDR3: TGTGCCAGCAACCTTCAATGGGGCCCCGAGCAGTACTTC.

The chain employs TRBV28 and TRBJ1-2, with D perhaps matching TRBD1 (6 bases). From germline, CDR1 is MDHEN and CDR2 SYDVKM. The CDR3 contains 13 residues. Trimming took 5 bases from V and 6 from J, leaving 13 bases between them. CDR3 DNA sequence: TGTGCCAGCAGTCCTCTGGACAGTAATGGCTACACCTTC. As protein: CASSPLDSNGYTF.

The chain carries TRBV28 and TRBJ2-2; 7 nucleotides agree with TRBD2. Unmatched junction bases numbered 7, after V lost 8 bases and J lost 4 bases. The CDR3 runs 14 residues. Germline values: CDR1 MDHEN, CDR2 SYDVKM. CDR3 sequence: CASPVSGGTGELFF. The DNA for the CDR3 is TGTGCCAGCCCCGTCTCGGGGGGCACCGGGGAGCTGTTTTTT.

The V call is TRBV7-6, the J call TRBJ2-6; D unresolved. V gave up 2 bases and J gave up 0 bases, with 11 bases separating them. The CDR3 sequence is 17 residues long. Germline CDR1 reads SGHVS; CDR2 reads FNYEAQ. CDR3 nucleotide sequence: TGTGCCAGCAGCTTACTCCCTCCTAGCTCTGGGGCCAACGTCCTGACTTTC. This gives the protein CASSLLPPSSGANVLTF.

The rearrangement uses TRBV14 and TRBJ1-1, with D perhaps matching TRBD1 (5 bases). The germline V and J ends were trimmed by 0 bases and 0 bases, with 14 bases remaining between them. There are 17 residues in the CDR3. The germline gives CDR1 SGHDN, CDR2 FVKESK. In DNA form, the CDR3 reads TGTGCCAGCAGCCAAGATTTCGGGGGATTTTTGAACACTGAAGCTTTCTTT. Its protein product is CASSQDFGGFLNTEAFF.

V is TRBV5-4 and J is TRBJ2-2; 11 nucleotides line up with TRBD1. Unmatched junction bases numbered 3, after V lost 1 base and J lost 7 bases. The CDR3 spans 15 residues. Germline V gene sequence: CDR1 SGHNT, CDR2 YYREEE (reference sequence). CDR3 residues: CASSLRTGGGGELFF. DNA of the CDR3: TGTGCCAGCAGCTTGAGGACAGGGGGCGGCGGGGAGCTGTTTTTT.

With regard to this clone: This sample includes further DNA sequences coding for the same CDR3. This rearrangement joins TRBV5-1 to TRBJ2-7, with 7 positions matching TRBD1. V lost 0 bases, J lost 5 bases, and 5 bases stayed unmatched. Per the germline V gene, CDR1 is SGHRS and CDR2 is YFSETQ. CDR3 size: 14 residues. The CDR3 loop reads CASSLGQGADEQYF. In DNA, the CDR3 is TGCGCCAGCAGCTTGGGACAGGGTGCCGACGAGCAGTACTTC.

V is TRBV2 and J is TRBJ2-1, with D possibly being TRBD2 (6 bases). Trimming left V 8 bases short and J 6 bases short, with 23 bases between. Germline V gene lookup returns CDR1 SNHLY and CDR2 FYNNEI. The CDR3 is 16 residues long. As DNA, the CDR3 is TGTGCCAGCCACCCTCAAAGGACTACCAAATTCAATGAGCAGTTCTTC. Translated: CASHPQRTTKFNEQFF.

This clone appeared once. This sequence joins TRBV27 and TRBJ2-1; 16 positions match TRBD2. The CDR3 runs to 14 residues. V shed 8 bases, J shed 12 bases, and the junction held 7 bases outside the gene matches. Looked up from germline, CDR1 is MNHEY and CDR2 is SMNVEV (reference sequence). Written as DNA, the CDR3 is TGTGCCAGCTCCTCCGGGACTAGCGGGAGGGGGCAGTTCTTC. Its protein product is CASSSGTSGRGQFF.

The V and J genes are TRBV3-1 (or the pseudogene TRBV3-2) and TRBJ2-1, with D uncertain. CDR1 LGHDT and CDR2 YNNKEL come from the germline V gene (reference sequence). The CDR3 is 12 amino acids. V gave up 9 bases and J gave up 7 bases, with 13 bases separating them. This CDR3 is CASSKTLNEQFF. In DNA form, the CDR3 reads TGTGCCAGTTCTAAGACTCTGAATGAGCAGTTCTTC.

The chain recombines TRBV21-1 with TRBJ1-2; the DNA was not used to check the table's D call, TRBD1. TRBV21-1 is described as a pseudogene. The length of the CDR3 is 15 residues. CDR3 in amino acids: CASSKRDRVIYGYTF. CDR3 coding DNA: TGTGCCAGCAGCAAAAGGGACAGGGTTATCTATGGCTACACCTTC.

The gene calls are TRBV7-2 and TRBJ1-1, with D possibly TRBD1 on 6 matching bases. Trimming took 6 bases from V and 6 from J, leaving 14 bases between them. The germline gives CDR1 SGHTA, CDR2 FQGNSA. This CDR3 spans 13 amino acids. DNA of the CDR3: TGTGCCAGCAGGGAAGCAGGGGTACCTGAAGCTTTCTTT. This translates into CASREAGVPEAFF.

V and J are TRBV7-2 and TRBJ1-5; D unresolved. This CDR3 spans 17 amino acids. V was shortened by 5 bases and J by 2 bases, with 19 bases between the two germline ends. Germline values: CDR1 SGHTA, CDR2 FQGNSA. Here the CDR3 reads CASSPGPAGMGNQPQHF. CDR3 nucleotides: TGTGCCAGCAGCCCCGGACCCGCGGGGATGGGCAATCAGCCCCAGCATTTT.

This clone has just one count. The genes are TRBV27 and TRBJ2-3; 14 bases agree with TRBD2. Germline assignment: CDR1 MNHEY and CDR2 SMNVEV (reference sequence). The V segment lost 5 bases and the J segment 6 bases; nucleotides outside the gene matches: 7. This CDR3 spans 16 amino acids. CDR3 amino acids: CASSTGTSGRPDTQYF. CDR3 DNA: TGTGCCAGCAGTACCGGGACTAGCGGGAGACCGGATACGCAGTATTTT.

The chain joins TRBV18 to TRBJ1-1; 8 positions match TRBD1. The trim removed 3 bases at V and 0 bases at J, leaving 9 bases unmatched. CDR1 and CDR2 (germline): KGHSH, LQKENI. This CDR3 contains 17 residues. CDR3 in DNA: TGTGCCAGCTCACCCCTGACAGGGGTAGCGATGAACACTGAAGCTTTCTTT. As protein: CASSPLTGVAMNTEAFF.

This clone was seen more than once but under ten times. The chain uses TRBV15 and TRBJ2-7; D unclear. The CDR3 extends over 14 amino acids. V lost 1 base and J lost 1, with 8 bases in between. CDR1 and CDR2 (germline): LNHNV, YYDKDF (reference sequence). CDR3 amino acids: CATSRVEQSYEQYF. CDR3 sequence (DNA): TGTGCCACCAGCAGAGTTGAACAGTCCTACGAGCAGTACTTC.

The genes are TRBV24-1 and TRBJ2-1; maybe TRBD2 (6 bases). Trimming took off 2 bases at V and 9 bases at J, with 22 bases between the two ends. CDR1 is KGHDR, CDR2 SFDVKD, per germline. This CDR3 is built from 17 residues. CDR3 in amino acids: CATSDWGLEGRKGEQFF. The DNA of the CDR3 is TGTGCCACCAGTGATTGGGGACTGGAGGGGAGGAAGGGTGAGCAGTTCTTC.

J is TRBJ1-5 and V is TRBV21-1; the listed D gene, TRBD1, was not tested against the DNA. TRBV21-1 is a pseudogene segment. The CDR3 spans 13 residues. CDR3 coding DNA: TGTGCCAGCCCGGGACAGGGAGGTCAGCCCCAGCATTTT. Encoded protein: CASPGQGGQPQHF.

This clone occurred once. This rearrangement joins TRBV4-1 to TRBJ2-3; D might be TRBD2 (7 bases). Germline CDR1 MGHRA, CDR2 YSYEKL. Trimming shortened V by 0 bases and J by 4 bases, and 17 bases separated the two germline ends. The CDR3 runs 17 residues. The chain's CDR3 is CASSQDPRGRAPDTQYF. CDR3 bases: TGCGCCAGCAGCCAAGATCCAAGGGGGAGGGCCCCAGATACGCAGTATTTT.